The T cell receptor (beta chain) described here comes from a study of vaccination effects on CD4 cells after COVID-19. The CDR3 length is 15 residues. V was trimmed by 4 bases and J by 0 bases, leaving 11 bases between them. CDR1 is KGHSH and CDR2 is LQKENI in the germline V gene. Note on this clone: The antigen is not known.

After expansion with viral peptide pools in the ViraFEST assay, antigen-specific CD4+ T cells were sequenced. The authors isolated CD4+ T cells after around 9 days of culture. It was with about 10 IU/ml IL-2 and around 10 ug/ml peptides that a few million PBMC per well were cultured. Sequencing was performed with immunoSEQ multiplex PCR; in TCRdb, only in-frame clones are kept and a portion is missing. The table lists approximately 87,000 clones, approximately 74% of them singletons. The source was CD4+ T cells from PBMCs cultured with HCoV-229E spike peptides, collected before COVID-19 vaccination. The sequence was collected from a human donor who received a COVID-19 vaccine. The gene calls are TRBV18 and TRBJ2-3; D is possibly TRBD1 (5 bases). The CDR3 region is CASSRGSASTDTQYF. CDR3 coding DNA: TGTGCCAGCTCACGGGGCAGCGCCAGCACAGATACGCAGTATTTT.